The present T cell receptor beta chain was sequenced within a study of identical twins (dated by TCRdb to between 2015 and 2016). For context, the study as a whole: To test whether fetal clonotypes persist, this study deep-sequenced TCR alpha and beta repertoires from monozygotic twins, from unrelated adults of various ages, and from cord blood. Replicate twin experiments were performed at different times using different library preparation protocols to rule out contamination. What the research found in general, with its limitations: In monozygotic twins, recombination models systematically underestimated out-of-frame TCR alpha sharing, but the models matched the sharing seen between unrelated individuals. Because the same donors could not be followed over many years, the conclusions depended on cross-sectional statistical analysis. A weaker excess of twin sharing was found in beta out-of-frame sequences because the signal-to-noise ratio was lowered by fewer shared sequences. Abundant cord blood beta clonotypes carried fewer insertions; young adult naive repertoires showed a weaker similar trend, while memory repertoires showed none. Zero-insertion analyses could be partly confounded by invariant T cells such as MAIT and iNKT, although diverse VJ usage argued against such confounding for most clonotypes. Compared with coincidental sharing between unrelated individuals, an excess of low generation-probability sequences was observed among out-of-frame TCR alpha sequences shared between twins.

From the germline V gene, CDR1 is LGHNA and CDR2 is YNFKEQ. The CDR3 numbers 17 residues from cysteine through phenylalanine. Kept here is only the CDR3 DNA, which spans 51 bases and is read in frame from base 1. V has 0 bases trimmed and J has 10 bases trimmed; junction bases matching no gene number 10. Every donor was a healthy Caucasian. Three pairs of female monozygotic twins, all aged about 18 to 29 years, made up the twin cohort. Positive isolation kits from Invitrogen were used to isolate CD4+ and CD8+ T cell populations. To prepare the library, 5' RACE was applied. Sequenced using an Illumina HiSeq 2000. A universal primer binding site was added through template switching, and the final cDNA carried a unique molecular identifier so that TCR cDNA molecules could be counted accurately. First-strand cDNA for TCR alpha and beta chains was synthesized from specific primers in the conserved constant-segment region. To control for contamination, every cDNA library was double barcoded, receiving both a SMART-Mk sample barcode and Illumina barcodes. TruSeq adapter sequences, together with Illumina sample barcodes, were added in two successive PCR steps. The TCR alpha and beta cDNA libraries were sequenced on the Illumina HiSeq platform using custom primers. As for how the authors treated the data: Raw reads were processed with MiGEC to extract unique molecular identifiers, and MiXCR was used to determine CDR3 positions. Recombination models were inferred per individual with the repgenHMM and IGoR tools using an EM algorithm. The analysis of shared clonotypes was done with the tcR package in R, with sharing normalized by the product of cloneset sizes. Out-of-frame nonproductive sequences were analyzed to study raw recombination free of thymic and clonal selection effects. The public reads were reprocessed in TCRdb via fastp at Q25 and MiXCR, keeping in-frame beta chains. Each record represents a unique CDR3 protein, reported with the most common genes and DNA among its rows. The V and J calls were determined by TCRdb, not by the authors. This sample lists 270,000 or so distinct CDR3 sequences; about 8.3% were detected once. 2.5% to 3.5% of the sample rests with the top ten.

This clonotype was seen ten or more times. It has no known antigen specificity. Base-call qualities are not available, and no considerably larger clone is one nucleotide away. Separately, the same data were catalogued under a study of yellow fever vaccine responses in identical twins. The second paper further reports: According to the authors, the vaccine-induced T cell response in identical twins seemed to be partly convergent and partly specific to each individual. In identical twins, the study followed T cell clones that responded to the vaccine with precision.

The rearrangement combines TRBV4-2 with TRBJ2-3; 13 middle bases align to TRBD2. The sequence came from a woman between 18 and 29 years old in good health. Specimen: CD8+ T cells sorted from blood. The CDR3 protein sequence reads: CASSQEPPGLAGWPQYF. The nucleotide sequence reads as follows: TGTGCCAGCAGCCAAGAGCCCCCGGGACTAGCGGGATGGCCGCAGTATTTT.